This T cell receptor (beta chain) comes out of a study of neurological immune-mediated disorders (dated by TCRdb to the late 2010s). With respect to the entire study: Peripheral blood TCR-beta repertoires from HTLV-I-associated myelopathy (HAM/TSP) patients, multiple sclerosis patients and healthy controls were compared by UMI-based sequencing. The approximately 110 TCR-beta libraries included longitudinal samples, technical triplicates and paired sorted CD4+ and CD8+ T-cell subsets alongside PBMC samples. The cohort was made up of approximately 69 subjects, consisting of roughly 14 HAM/TSP patients, about 34 multiple sclerosis patients and around 20 healthy controls.

Paper-wide results and their limitations: No identical CDR3 amino acid sequences were found to be shared among expanded clones across subjects, suggesting that TCR-beta repertoires were private in all groups. The highest TCR clonal expansion was observed in HAM/TSP patients, whereas the lowest was observed in MS patients, even when compared with healthy controls.

Based on the germline V gene (reference sequence), the CDR1 and CDR2 sequences are SEHNR and FQNEAQ. V is cut back by 5 bases and J by 8 bases, with 13 bases in the junction unmatched. Spanning cysteine to phenylalanine, the CDR3 consists of 15 amino acids. Only the CDR3 DNA is retained, 45 bases long and in frame from the first base. cDNA synthesis used template-switch 5'RACE with a primer carrying a 10-nucleotide random unique molecular identifier tagging each TCR transcript. Over 190 million TCR-beta sequences, covering 15-18 subjects, were produced in each sequencing run. The RNeasy kit was used for extraction of total RNA. The KAPA Real-time Library Amplification kit was used to amplify TCR-beta VDJ regions with primers targeting the TCR constant region and the 5'RACE anchor. A first PCR added sample indexes and Illumina adaptors, and a second PCR then raised library yield. After Ampure bead purification, the TCR product of roughly 650 bp was size-selected on a 2% E-gel SizeSelection system. Before pooling, library quality was assessed on a Bioanalyzer, concentration was determined with Qubit, and library quantification was performed with the Kapa Library Quantification kit. Libraries were sequenced paired-end 2 x 150 bp on an Illumina HiSeq 2500. To increase sequence diversity, roughly 24-32% phiX was spiked into each library pool. Per the source publication's procedure: Quality-filtered reads were processed with the UMI-based MiGEC pipeline, and over 75% of raw TCR sequences were removed by the MiGEC pipeline during error correction. IMGT germline references were used for alignment of VDJ genes, and clonotypes were defined by a unique CDR3 amino acid sequence together with V-J genes. Clonal expansion, Shannon diversity and CDR3 relatedness (CalcPairwiseDistances, ClusterSamples) were evaluated with VDJtools, and phylogenetic trees were built with CLCbio workbench. Clones with at least 8 unique UMIs were defined as expanded, with this threshold being based on coefficient-of-variation modelling across technical triplicates. The public sequencing data were trimmed at Q25 with fastp and processed into clonotypes with MiXCR by TCRdb, which kept only in-frame beta chains. Rows merge per CDR3 protein into single entries with the most common DNA and genes. Here the V and J calls rest on TCRdb's processing, not on the authors' analysis. This sample has about 50,000 distinct CDR3 sequences in its table, and over 15% of those were observed once. The ten biggest clones cover roughly 4.4% of the sample.

The sample holds many counts of this clonotype. It has no known antigen specificity. Base qualities are not at hand, and no much larger clone is one base apart. The healthy controls were volunteers from a blood bank in Maryland, USA. Libraries from unsorted PBMCs were made from 2 million PBMCs kept in RNAlater at -80 degrees C until RNA extraction. Peripheral blood was subjected to Ficoll-Hypaque density gradient centrifugation to isolate PBMCs, which were then cryopreserved in liquid nitrogen. In this chain, TRBV7-9 is recombined with TRBJ1-2; TRBD1 fits 8 bases in the junction. What was sequenced was PBMCs. This receptor was taken from a man between 60 and 75 years old in good health. The bases are TGTGCCAGCAGCCTGGACAGGGCTCGCTTGAGGGGCTACACCTTC. This is translated as CASSLDRARLRGYTF.